The clone carrying this T cell receptor (beta chain) has a handful of counts. Only in-frame clones appear in the TCRdb table, and some are missing; sequencing was by immunoSEQ multiplex PCR. The sample lists some 150,000 clones, roughly 90% occurring once. The CDR3 is 16 amino acids. With 2 bases removed from V and 1 base from J, the gap between germline ends came to 15 bases. Germline V gives CDR1 SGHAT, CDR2 FQNNGV. The sample originates from a study of cytomegalovirus exposure and HLA in healthy donors. This chain connects TRBV11-2 to TRBJ2-7, with D uncertain. Sequenced input: PBMCs. The source is a man younger than 35 in good health and CMV-seropositive. The CDR3 is CASSLPGPSTSYEQYF. DNA for the CDR3: TGTGCCAGCAGCTTACCGGGTCCCTCCACTTCCTACGAGCAGTACTTC.